This TCR beta chain was captured in a study of shared clonotypes between healthy human individuals. Study at large: In total, the donors were a couple of women and a few men aged 18 to 49. Study results and limitations: Across a handful of donors, naive CD4 shared roughly 5%, naive CD8 around 3.5%, memory CD4 over 2%, memory CD8 0.4% to 0.5%. Generally, naive subsets (rather than memory subsets) showed larger estimated richness. The diversity represented, both genetic and in exposure history, was limited by few donors.

The data were produced by immunoSEQ multiplex PCR, yet TCRdb's version contains in-frame clones alone and is incomplete. The table records nearly 1 million clones, less than 85% of them present only once. Concerning this clone itself: The antigen remains unidentified.

The CDR3 is 18 residues long. Material: memory CD4+ T cells sorted from blood. Subset defined: CD45RA-negative fraction. The chain joins TRBV21-1 to TRBJ2-7; the D segment call TRBD1 is taken from the table without a DNA check. TRBV21-1 is given as a pseudogene. This TCR came from a man between 18 and 29 years old in good health. CDR3 in amino acids: CASSNTSPCPDSPYEQYF. CDR3 nucleotide sequence: TGTGCCAGCAGCAATACCTCACCGTGTCCCGACAGCCCCTACGAGCAGTACTTC.